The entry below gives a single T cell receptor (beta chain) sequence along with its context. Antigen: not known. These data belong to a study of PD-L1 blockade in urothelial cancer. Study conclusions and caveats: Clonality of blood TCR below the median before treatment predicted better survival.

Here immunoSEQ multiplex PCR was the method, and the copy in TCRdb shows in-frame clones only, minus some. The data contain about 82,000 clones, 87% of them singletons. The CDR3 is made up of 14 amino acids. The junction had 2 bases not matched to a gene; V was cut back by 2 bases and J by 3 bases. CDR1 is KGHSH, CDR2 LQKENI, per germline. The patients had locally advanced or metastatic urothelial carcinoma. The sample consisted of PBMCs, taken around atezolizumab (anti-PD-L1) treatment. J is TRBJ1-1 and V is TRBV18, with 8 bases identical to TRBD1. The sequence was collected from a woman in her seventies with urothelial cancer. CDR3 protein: CASSPGGQDTEAFF. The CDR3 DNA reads TGTGCCAGCTCACCAGGGGGACAGGACACTGAAGCTTTCTTT.